This T cell receptor (beta chain) was retrieved from a study of blood T cells in healthy people across ages. All donors came from Russia, were Caucasian and healthy, and spanned ages roughly 6 to 95. With respect to this clonotype: Antigen unknown.

For the second PCR, which ran for 7 to 11 cycles, a sample-barcoded 5' primer and a J-beta primer mix were used. TCRdb re-derived calls from the 5' RACE reads in MiXCR, one entry per CDR3 protein. The sample lists around 700,000 distinct CDR3 sequences, 20% to 25% occurring once. Study-level points and caveats: Across samples, TCR beta diversity tracked strongly with naive T cell percentage.

The CDR3 has 13 amino acids. V dropped 7 bases and J dropped 4 bases, with 10 bases sitting between them. The same data also went into a second study, on T cells of mothers and their children. Per that study: The study recruited three healthy Caucasian mothers and their six children as donors. Related and unrelated pairs show similar shaping of TCR recombination output by thymic selection.

The rearrangement joins TRBV12-3 or TRBV12-4 to TRBJ2-2; no clear D. This TCR derives from a boy aged 10-17 years in good health. The material sequenced was blood. CDR3 DNA: TGTGCCAGCACCGTCCTGTCCACCGGGGAGCTGTTTTTT. Protein sequence: CASTVLSTGELFF.